This T cell receptor beta chain appears in the sequencing data of a study of cytomegalovirus exposure and HLA in healthy donors. The CDR3 covers 15 residues. CDR1 and CDR2 from the germline V gene are LGHNA and YSLEER. Trimming shortened V by 1 base and J by 5 bases, and 14 bases separated the two germline ends. Although they were nominally healthy when sampled, donors likely had unrecorded immune exposures. In this sample, this clone turned up a few times. Antigen unknown. PCR involved 60 Vbeta and 13 Jbeta primers. TCRdb's table, derived via immunoSEQ multiplex PCR, lists solely in-frame clones and lacks some. The sample records 130,000 to 150,000 clones, around 72% being singletons. Study conclusions and caveats: Reports credit the classifier with highly specific, highly sensitive diagnosis of cytomegalovirus status. Reportedly, fewer N-insertions than the approximately 650-donor mean appeared in an Asian-associated ancestry cluster in a later analysis.

The chain carries TRBV4-3 and TRBJ1-1, with a weak D call TRBD1 (6 bases). The sample was PBMCs. The TCR was taken from a young man in good health and CMV-seropositive. This CDR3 reads CASSQGRTAGTEAFF. The CDR3 nucleotides are TGCGCCAGCAGCCAAGGCCGGACAGCGGGAACTGAAGCTTTCTTT.